This T cell receptor beta chain was observed in a study of T-cell memory formation after mild COVID-19. Background on the study: For the most part, TCR clusters were specific to one donor. Overall study results and limits: Contracting clones from day 15 to 85 had balanced CD4/CD8; later expanders favoured CD4+. CD4+ clones that contracted lay mainly in CM and EM; CD8+ ones lay in EMRA. Some clones that responded turned up in pre-infection memory, which suggests that cross-reactive memory joined in.

TCRdb recomputed calls from the 5' RACE reads with MiXCR, one row per CDR3 protein. The sample records some 260,000 distinct CDR3 sequences, around 17% being singletons. About this clonotype: Its target is not known.

The V end was cut by 4 bases, the J end by 5 bases, with 19 bases between. The CDR3 is 16 residues long. The germline CDR1 and CDR2 sequences are LGHNA and YSLEER. The TCR sequence derives from a man between 18 and 29 years old who had mild COVID-19 (a few samples of this study predate the infection). Cell type and time point are not known. The chain has TRBV4-3 and TRBJ2-3, with D tentatively TRBD2 (6 bases). The sample taken for sequencing was PBMCs or a T cell subset sorted from them (not recorded which). Here the CDR3 DNA reads TGCGCCAGCAGCCGGGCAGGGAGGACCTCGGGAGATACGCAGTATTTT. Its protein product is CASSRAGRTSGDTQYF.